The rows below give T cell receptor beta chains drawn from one sample of a study of blood T cell repertoires in COVID-19. Sequencing used immunoSEQ multiplex PCR; TCRdb keeps in-frame clones, though not all of them. Of 90,000 to 100,000 clones listed, about 83% were seen once; the top ten hold just under 2%. Sequenced: peripheral blood. These receptors came from a man aged 70 or older with active or convalescent COVID-19. Both conserved end residues are part of each CDR3. Fields, in order: CDR3 DNA, CDR3 protein, J gene, clone size, D gene, V gene. The D gene is left open where the match is weak. Clone sizes are given selectively: once, few, many, or a class where the clone is expanded.

TGTGCCAGCAGCTTATTGGGGGGAACAGGATTCGATCCCTATGGCTACACCTTC	CASSLLGGTGFDPYGYTF	TRBJ1-2	.	.	TRBV7-3
TGTGCCAGCACCATAACGGGGACTAGCGGGGTAGGCTCCTACGAGCAGTACTTC	CASTITGTSGVGSYEQYF	TRBJ2-7	.	TRBD2	TRBV7-8
TGTGCCAGCAGTCTACAGGGGGCGTGGGGCTACACCTTC	CASSLQGAWGYTF	TRBJ1-2	.	TRBD1	TRBV12-3/TRBV12-4
TGTGCCAGCAGTTTATTGGGGACAGGGCCGGATGGGTCCTATAATTCACCCCTCCACTTT	CASSLLGTGPDGSYNSPLHF	TRBJ1-6	.	TRBD1	TRBV28
TGTGCCAGCAGCCCAAGGACACATAATAGCAATCAGCCCCAGCATTTT	CASSPRTHNSNQPQHF	TRBJ1-5	.	.	TRBV11-2
TGTGCCAGCAGCTTAGCCGGGACAGGGTGGACTGAAGCTTTCTTT	CASSLAGTGWTEAFF	TRBJ1-1	few	TRBD1	TRBV7-2
TGTGCCAGCATCGCAGGGGAATATGGCTACACCTTC	CASIAGEYGYTF	TRBJ1-2	.	.	TRBV2
TGTGCCAGCAGTGTCCGGGGGTTTGGATCTTTCTTT	CASSVRGFGSFF	TRBJ1-1	.	.	TRBV28
TGTGCCAGCAGTGAAACGGGGGACCGCTCACCCCTCCACTTT	CASSETGDRSPLHF	TRBJ1-6	.	.	TRBV2
TGTGCCAGCAGCGTAGTCGGTTATGGCGGGGAGCTGTTTTTT	CASSVVGYGGELFF	TRBJ2-2	.	.	TRBV9
TGTGCCAGCTCACCTACTTCAGGGGAATCACCCCTCCACTTT	CASSPTSGESPLHF	TRBJ1-6	.	.	TRBV18
TGCGCCAGCAGCTTGGCGGGAGGACTAGCGGGGCTGGAGACCCAGTACTTC	CASSLAGGLAGLETQYF	TRBJ2-5	.	TRBD2	TRBV5-1
TGTGCCAGCAGCTTCCGACAGGGTGCCTACAATGAGCAGTTCTTC	CASSFRQGAYNEQFF	TRBJ2-1	.	TRBD1	TRBV5-4
TGCAGCGTTCCCGGACTAGCGGGGGGGCGCAATGAGCAGTTCTTC	CSVPGLAGGRNEQFF	TRBJ2-1	.	TRBD2	TRBV29-1
TGTGCCACCAGTGAGCGGCGGACAGGGACCGATACGCAGTATTTT	CATSERRTGTDTQYF	TRBJ2-3	.	TRBD1	TRBV24-1
TGTGCCAGCAGTTCCCCTTCAGGGTACCAGGAGACCCAGTACTTC	CASSSPSGYQETQYF	TRBJ2-5	.	.	TRBV28
TGTGCCAGCTCCCCCCAGGGGGCGAGCACTGAAGCTTTCTTT	CASSPQGASTEAFF	TRBJ1-1	.	TRBD1	TRBV18
TGTGCCAGCAGCCCGCGACAGGGACCCAATTCACCCCTCCACTTT	CASSPRQGPNSPLHF	TRBJ1-6	.	TRBD1	TRBV7-2
TGTGCCAGCAGCAAAGAACCAGGGGGACCTAACAGGAACTATGGCTACACCTTC	CASSKEPGGPNRNYGYTF	TRBJ1-2	.	.	TRBV21-1
TGTGCCAGCAGCCTAAACAGGTCTCCCCTTCAGCCCCAGCATTTT	CASSLNRSPLQPQHF	TRBJ1-5	once	.	TRBV28
TGTGCCAGCAGAACCAGGGGTCTCCACGAGCAGTACTTC	CASRTRGLHEQYF	TRBJ2-7	.	.	TRBV6-5